The 5 T cell receptor beta chains presented below share a single source sample, sequenced in a study of radiotherapy plus CTLA-4 blockade in lung cancer. Produced via immunoSEQ multiplex PCR; TCRdb's table is partial and in-frame only. The sample includes about 120,000 clones, 75% to 80% of them seen just once. This sample comprised peripheral blood, obtained from a patient treated with radiotherapy plus ipilimumab. These receptor sequences come from a human donor with non-small cell lung cancer who had a partial response to radiotherapy plus ipilimumab.

This chain connects TRBV2 to TRBJ2-2; weak D call: TRBD2 (6 bases). V was pared by 5 bases and J by 4 bases, with 11 bases between. The CDR3 totals 14 residues. Germline CDR1 reads SNHLY; CDR2 reads FYNNEI. The CDR3 here is CASSFGGATGELFF. CDR3 DNA: TGTGCCAGCAGTTTCGGAGGGGCCACCGGGGAGCTGTTTTTT.

This chain joins TRBV28 and TRBJ2-7; 9 bases map to TRBD2. CDR1 is MDHEN and CDR2 is SYDVKM in the germline V gene. J lost 2 bases, V lost 8 bases, and 7 bases had no gene match. This CDR3 spans 14 amino acids. This chain's CDR3 is CASRPAGGTYEQYF. The CDR3 region has the DNA TGTGCCAGCCGGCCGGCGGGAGGGACCTACGAGCAGTACTTC.

This sequence joins TRBV27 and TRBJ2-2; no clear D. CDR1 MNHEY and CDR2 SMNVEV come from the germline V gene (reference sequence). This CDR3 contains 13 residues. Trimming pared 7 bases from V and 3 bases from J, leaving 9 bases between. Here the CDR3 reads CASTPGHTGELFF. The DNA of the CDR3 is TGTGCCAGCACCCCAGGCCACACCGGGGAGCTGTTTTTT.

The V call is TRBV19, the J call TRBJ1-1, with 10 bases matching TRBD1. CDR3 size: 13 residues. V lost 7 bases and J lost 10; bases outside the gene matches: 9. CDR1 LNHDA and CDR2 SQIVND come from the germline V gene (reference sequence). As DNA, the CDR3 is TGTGCCAGTACCGTGACAGGGGGCGGGGTAGCTTTCTTT. Amino acids: CASTVTGGGVAFF.

The V and J genes are TRBV27 and TRBJ1-6; D remains ambiguous. The V end was cut by 5 bases, the J end by 7 bases, with 15 bases between. Germline CDR1 reads MNHEY; CDR2 reads SMNVEV (reference sequence). The CDR3 contains 15 residues. CDR3 sequence: CASSPPRPGNSPLHF. Written as DNA, the CDR3 is TGTGCCAGCAGTCCTCCGAGGCCGGGGAATTCACCCCTCCACTTT.